Listed below are T cell receptor beta chains from one sample, sequenced in a study of PD-1 blockade in classical Hodgkin lymphoma. Profiling relied on immunoSEQ multiplex PCR, and the TCRdb table lists in-frame clones only, not all of them. There are tens of thousands of clones in the sample; about 77% occur only once, and under 15% lies in the top ten. This specimen consisted of peripheral blood mononuclear cells (PBMCs), obtained at baseline. These receptors came from a human donor with classical Hodgkin lymphoma. Each CDR3 is given without its conserved first and last residue.

CDR3 protein: ASRRYEQY
V gene: TRBV6-5
J gene: TRBJ2-7
CDR3 length: 8

CDR3 protein: ASSVDTDTQY
V gene: TRBV9
J gene: TRBJ2-3
CDR3 length: 10

CDR3 protein: ASSIGRTANYGYT
V gene: TRBV19
J gene: TRBJ1-2
CDR3 length: 13

CDR3 protein: ASSSPGGELF
V gene: TRBV7-3
J gene: TRBJ2-2
CDR3 length: 10

CDR3 protein: AMWTGTGDNYGYT
V gene: TRBV10-3
J gene: TRBJ1-2
CDR3 length: 13

CDR3 protein: ASSPGAAYEQY
V gene: TRBV18
J gene: TRBJ2-7
CDR3 length: 11

CDR3 protein: AISRTGGRETQY
V gene: TRBV10-3
J gene: TRBJ2-5
CDR3 length: 12

CDR3 protein: ATTRQGDEQY
V gene: TRBV10-3
J gene: TRBJ2-7
CDR3 length: 10

CDR3 protein: ASSSRDLRTT
V gene: TRBV5-4
J gene: TRBJ1-2
CDR3 length: 10

CDR3 protein: ASSQDRRRRQPQH
V gene: TRBV4-3
J gene: TRBJ1-5
CDR3 length: 13

CDR3 protein: AWERTHSREAF
V gene: TRBV30
J gene: TRBJ1-1
CDR3 length: 11

CDR3 protein: ASSQVMGAERETQY
V gene: TRBV4-1
J gene: TRBJ2-5
CDR3 length: 14

CDR3 protein: ASSFDWNSNQPQH
V gene: TRBV11-2
J gene: TRBJ1-5
CDR3 length: 13

CDR3 protein: ASSSGLAGGEQF
V gene: TRBV5-1
J gene: TRBJ2-1
CDR3 length: 12

CDR3 protein: ASSLDVSGNTQY
V gene: TRBV7-3
J gene: TRBJ2-3
CDR3 length: 12

CDR3 protein: ASSPWTGSSYNSPLH
V gene: TRBV7-2
J gene: TRBJ1-6
CDR3 length: 15

CDR3 protein: ASSLEAGNSYEQY
V gene: TRBV11-2
J gene: TRBJ2-7
CDR3 length: 13

CDR3 protein: ASSLTVRADYGYT
V gene: TRBV5-5
J gene: TRBJ1-2
CDR3 length: 13

CDR3 protein: ASSFGQGIYGVSYNEQF
V gene: TRBV27
J gene: TRBJ2-1
CDR3 length: 17

CDR3 protein: ASSRQLAGVLEQF
V gene: TRBV5-5
J gene: TRBJ2-1
CDR3 length: 13

CDR3 protein: ASSLDSSGNEQF
V gene: TRBV11-1
J gene: TRBJ2-1
CDR3 length: 12

CDR3 protein: ASYRGAPGSEQF
V gene: TRBV2
J gene: TRBJ2-1
CDR3 length: 12

CDR3 protein: ASSESFEDIEQF
V gene: TRBV6-1
J gene: TRBJ2-1
CDR3 length: 12

CDR3 protein: ASSVTRGSDTQY
V gene: TRBV11-2
J gene: TRBJ2-3
CDR3 length: 12

CDR3 protein: ASSLGRQETQY
V gene: TRBV27
J gene: TRBJ2-5
CDR3 length: 11

CDR3 protein: ASSSGQEILKRPGYT
V gene: TRBV7-8
J gene: TRBJ1-2
CDR3 length: 15

CDR3 protein: AASTGGQNTEAF
V gene: TRBV10-3
J gene: TRBJ1-1
CDR3 length: 12

CDR3 protein: ASSVGGESGYEQY
V gene: TRBV9
J gene: TRBJ2-7
CDR3 length: 13

CDR3 protein: ASSPNGQSTDTQY
V gene: TRBV5-1
J gene: TRBJ2-3
CDR3 length: 13

CDR3 protein: ASSQVPGGELF
V gene: TRBV4-2
J gene: TRBJ2-2
CDR3 length: 11

CDR3 protein: ASRLGGPAYNEQF
V gene: TRBV6-6
J gene: TRBJ2-1
CDR3 length: 13

CDR3 protein: ASSPGAGQPQH
V gene: TRBV27
J gene: TRBJ1-5
CDR3 length: 11

CDR3 protein: ASSEGAGGQF
V gene: TRBV2
J gene: TRBJ2-1
CDR3 length: 10

CDR3 protein: ASSPPGSTQETQY
V gene: TRBV7-2
J gene: TRBJ2-5
CDR3 length: 13

CDR3 protein: ASSHASAGELADTQY
V gene: TRBV4-3
J gene: TRBJ2-3
CDR3 length: 15

CDR3 protein: VSSFHRGPNTGELF
V gene: TRBV5-6
J gene: TRBJ2-2
CDR3 length: 14

CDR3 protein: ASSYSRLIYEQY
V gene: TRBV6-6
J gene: TRBJ2-7
CDR3 length: 12

CDR3 protein: AISDEGTSTQGGTQY
V gene: TRBV10-3
J gene: TRBJ2-5
CDR3 length: 15

CDR3 protein: ASSDLRLAGGQETQY
V gene: TRBV25-1
J gene: TRBJ2-5
CDR3 length: 15

CDR3 protein: ASSQEVAGGGQPQH
V gene: TRBV4-3
J gene: TRBJ1-5
CDR3 length: 14

CDR3 protein: ASSPGGRITQY
V gene: TRBV4-1
J gene: TRBJ2-3
CDR3 length: 11